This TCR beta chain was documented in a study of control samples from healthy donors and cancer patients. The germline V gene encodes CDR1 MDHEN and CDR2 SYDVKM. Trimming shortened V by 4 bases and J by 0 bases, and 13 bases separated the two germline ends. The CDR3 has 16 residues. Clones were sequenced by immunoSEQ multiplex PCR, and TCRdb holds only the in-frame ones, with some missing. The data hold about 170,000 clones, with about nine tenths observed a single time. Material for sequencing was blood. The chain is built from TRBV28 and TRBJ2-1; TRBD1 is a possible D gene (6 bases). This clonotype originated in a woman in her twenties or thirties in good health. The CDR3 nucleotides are TGTGCCAGCAGTTCCCCAGGGGTGGGCTCCTACAATGAGCAGTTCTTC. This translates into CASSSPGVGSYNEQFF. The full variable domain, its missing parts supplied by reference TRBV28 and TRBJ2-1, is DVKVTQSSRYLVKRTGEKVFLECVQDMDHENMFWYRQDPGLGLRLIYFSYDVKMKEKGDIPEGYSVSREKKERFSLILESASTNQTSMYLCASSSPGVGSYNEQFFGPGTRLTVL.